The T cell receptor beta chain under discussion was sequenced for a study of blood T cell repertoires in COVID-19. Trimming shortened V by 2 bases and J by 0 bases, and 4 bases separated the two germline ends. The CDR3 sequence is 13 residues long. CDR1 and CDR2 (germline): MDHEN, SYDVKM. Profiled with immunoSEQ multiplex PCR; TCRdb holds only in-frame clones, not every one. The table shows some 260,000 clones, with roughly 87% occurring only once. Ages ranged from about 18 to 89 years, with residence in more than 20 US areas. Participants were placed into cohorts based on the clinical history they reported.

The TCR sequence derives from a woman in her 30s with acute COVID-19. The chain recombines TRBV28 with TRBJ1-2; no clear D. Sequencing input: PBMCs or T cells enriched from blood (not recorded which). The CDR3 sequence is CASSLPANYGYTF. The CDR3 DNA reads TGTGCCAGCAGTTTACCTGCTAACTATGGCTACACCTTC.